Following are 26 T cell receptor beta chains from one sample sequenced in a study of blood T cell repertoires in COVID-19. TCRdb keeps only in-frame clones here, not all; method: immunoSEQ multiplex PCR. The table has 97,000 or so clones, roughly 86% seen once; the top ten hold approximately 2.9%. Sequencing used peripheral blood. Receptor source: a middle-aged man with active or convalescent COVID-19.

The chain employs TRBV6-5 and TRBJ1-6; 10 nucleotides line up with TRBD1. V lost 7 bases, J lost 7 bases, and 7 bases stayed unmatched. Germline V gives CDR1 MNHEY, CDR2 SVGAGI. CDR3 length equals 15 residues. The CDR3: CASTTGGQGNSPLHF. CDR3 DNA sequence: TGTGCCAGCACCACAGGGGGACAGGGGAATTCACCCCTCCACTTT.

V gene TRBV19 combines with J gene TRBJ1-5; D is perhaps TRBD1 (5 bases). V was pared by 5 bases and J by 5 bases, with 19 bases between. CDR1 is LNHDA and CDR2 is SQIVND in the germline V gene (reference sequence). The CDR3 spans 16 residues. DNA of the CDR3: TGTGCCAGTAGTCCTCGAAGCGGGACCTGGGATCAGCCCCAGCATTTT. This sequence encodes CASSPRSGTWDQPQHF.

The chain has TRBV5-4 and TRBJ1-6; perhaps TRBD1 as D (6 bases). Germline V lookup: CDR1 SGHNT, CDR2 YYREEE (reference sequence). The CDR3 has 15 amino acids. Trimming took 2 bases from V and 5 from J, leaving 11 bases between them. CDR3 nucleotide sequence: TGTGCCAGCAGCTTCCAACAGGGAGATAATTCACCCCTCCACTTT. Translating gives CASSFQQGDNSPLHF.

CDR3 in DNA: TGTGCCGGGCCGGGGGGGACAGATACGCAGTATTTT. Its translation: CAGPGGTDTQYF. The chain links TRBV9 to TRBJ2-3; 8 positions agree with TRBD2. Germline trimming cut 10 bases from V and 3 bases from J; bases unmatched to any gene: 4. This CDR3 spans 12 amino acids. Germline V lookup: CDR1 SGDLS, CDR2 YYNGEE.

This chain links TRBV10-3 with TRBJ1-1; possibly TRBD1 for D (5 bases). Germline V lookup: CDR1 ENHRY, CDR2 SYGVKD. Trimming took 4 bases from V and 1 from J, leaving 13 bases between them. The CDR3 loop spans 15 amino acids. DNA of the CDR3: TGTGCCATCAGTGGCGGGGGGAACCCGAACACTGAAGCTTTCTTT. Translating gives CAISGGGNPNTEAFF.

The gene calls are TRBV28 and TRBJ2-7, with TRBD2 identical over 7 bases. The V segment lost 2 bases and the J segment 2 bases; nucleotides outside the gene matches: 0. Per the germline V gene, CDR1 is MDHEN and CDR2 is SYDVKM. This CDR3 is built from 13 residues. The CDR3 protein is CASSLAGAYEQYV. The CDR3 DNA follows: TGTGCCAGCAGTTTAGCGGGGGCCTACGAGCAGTACGTC.

This clone turned up a few times. This chain connects TRBV24-1 to TRBJ1-2; no reliable D call. Looked up from germline, CDR1 is KGHDR and CDR2 is SFDVKD. V shed 4 bases and J shed 4 bases, with 12 bases lying between them. This CDR3 spans 14 amino acids. The CDR3 nucleotides read TGTGCCACCAGTGACCCGGATGAGGGCTATGGCTACACCTTC. Protein product: CATSDPDEGYGYTF.

The chain has TRBV19 and TRBJ2-2; perhaps TRBD2 as D (6 bases). V shed 3 bases and J shed 5 bases, with 13 bases lying between them. The germline CDR1 and CDR2 sequences are LNHDA and SQIVND (reference sequence). The CDR3 is made up of 15 amino acids. The CDR3 loop reads CASSIGQGGTGELFF. The CDR3 nucleotides read TGTGCCAGTAGTATTGGGCAGGGAGGTACCGGGGAGCTGTTTTTT.

A remark on this clone: The sample holds other DNA sequences that translate to the same CDR3. The chain links TRBV19 to TRBJ1-1; the D is unclear. In germline, CDR1 is LNHDA, CDR2 SQIVND (reference sequence). CDR3 length equals 13 residues. Trimming stripped 3 bases from V and 1 base from J, with 6 bases between. The CDR3, as DNA: TGTGCCAGTAGTATCGGAGCGAACACTGAAGCTTTCTTT. Protein sequence: CASSIGANTEAFF.

The V and J genes are TRBV3-1 (or the pseudogene TRBV3-2) and TRBJ1-5; 11 nucleotides align to TRBD1. The CDR3 is 16 residues long. CDR1 and CDR2 (germline): LGHDT, YNNKEL (reference sequence). The junction had 3 bases not matched to a gene; V was cut back by 1 base and J by 4 bases. For the CDR3, the DNA is TGTGCCAGCAGCCAAGGGACAGGGGGCTTGAATCAGCCCCAGCATTTT. It is translated as CASSQGTGGLNQPQHF.

The V and J genes are TRBV3-1 (or the pseudogene TRBV3-2) and TRBJ2-2; TRBD2 aligns across 8 bases. V shed 1 base, J shed 7 bases, and the junction held 8 bases outside the gene matches. CDR3 length equals 16 residues. Germline CDR1 LGHDT, CDR2 YNNKEL (reference sequence). CDR3 amino acids: CASSQVPGGAGGELFF. In nucleotides, the CDR3 is TGTGCCAGCAGCCAAGTCCCGGGGGGGGCTGGCGGGGAGCTGTTTTTT.

This chain joins TRBV6-5 and TRBJ2-3; D is possibly TRBD1 (6 bases). The CDR3 totals 15 residues. V was cut by 6 bases and J by 1 base, with 14 bases left in between. The germline gives CDR1 MNHEY, CDR2 SVGAGI. The CDR3 DNA reads as TGTGCCAGCAGGGTAGGGCAGGGGCGCACAGATACGCAGTATTTT. The encoded protein is CASRVGQGRTDTQYF.

The chain joins TRBV18 to TRBJ1-6; a possible D gene is TRBD1 (5 bases). V shed 3 bases and J shed 3 bases, with 12 bases lying between them. This CDR3 has 16 amino acids. Germline V CDR1 and CDR2: KGHSH, LQKENI. CDR3 in amino acids: CASSPFAGGYNSPLHF. In DNA, the CDR3 is TGTGCCAGCTCACCCTTTGCGGGGGGCTATAATTCACCCCTCCACTTT.

The chain carries TRBV24-1 and TRBJ2-3; 9 nucleotides match TRBD1. Germline assignment: CDR1 KGHDR and CDR2 SFDVKD. With 4 bases clipped from V and 5 bases from J, the junction kept 3 bases outside the gene matches. The CDR3 is 14 residues long. CDR3: CATSEGQGLDTQYF. The CDR3 region has the DNA TGTGCCACCAGTGAAGGACAGGGGTTAGATACGCAGTATTTT.

The chain employs TRBV5-4 and TRBJ2-1, with D perhaps TRBD1 (6 bases). This CDR3 comprises 16 residues. V was shortened by 4 bases and J by 0 bases, with 14 bases between the two germline ends. The germline V gene has CDR1 SGHNT and CDR2 YYREEE (reference sequence). The CDR3, as DNA: TGTGCCAGCAGCGTAAACAGGGTTAGCTCCTACAATGAGCAGTTCTTC. This encodes CASSVNRVSSYNEQFF.

The CDR3 protein is CASSYKDRAYEQYV. CDR3 in DNA: TGTGCCAGCAGTTACAAGGACAGGGCCTACGAGCAGTACGTC. The chain links TRBV6-5 to TRBJ2-7; 8 bases line up with TRBD1. The CDR3 has 14 residues. V shed 2 bases and J 2 bases; nucleotides not matched to a gene: 2. The germline gives CDR1 MNHEY, CDR2 SVGAGI.

The rearrangement uses TRBV6-5 and TRBJ1-1, with 9 bases lining up with TRBD1. J was trimmed by 0 bases and V by 6 bases; bases with no gene match: 2. CDR1 is MNHEY and CDR2 is SVGAGI in the germline V gene. This CDR3 region has 14 residues. The CDR3 coding sequence is TGTGCCAGCAGAGGGACAGGGATGAACACTGAAGCTTTCTTT. This sequence encodes CASRGTGMNTEAFF.

The chain uses TRBV4-1 and TRBJ1-2; the D gene is possibly TRBD1 (5 bases). V shed 0 bases and J shed 5 bases, with 16 bases lying between them. This CDR3 region has 16 residues. CDR1 is MGHRA and CDR2 is YSYEKL in the germline V gene. The CDR3 reads CASSQDGAENYYGYTF. The CDR3 DNA reads as TGCGCCAGCAGCCAAGATGGGGCCGAGAATTATTATGGCTACACCTTC.

The rearrangement links TRBV19 to TRBJ2-5; the D gene is possibly TRBD1 (5 bases). The germline V and J ends were trimmed by 5 bases and 1 base, with 11 bases remaining between them. Germline loops: CDR1 LNHDA, CDR2 SQIVND (reference sequence). The CDR3 extends over 14 amino acids. The CDR3 reads CASSEGVVQETQYF. The CDR3 region has the DNA TGTGCCAGTAGTGAAGGGGTTGTCCAAGAGACCCAGTACTTC.

This chain uses TRBV4-1 with TRBJ2-3; 10 nucleotides align to TRBD2. The CDR3 contains 16 residues. Trimming at V came to 1 base and at J to 2 bases, leaving 3 bases not matched to a gene. Germline V CDR1 and CDR2: MGHRA, YSYEKL. The CDR3 nucleotides are TGCGCCAGCAGCCAAGGCAGCGGGGGGGCCACAGATACGCAGTATTTT. It specifies CASSQGSGGATDTQYF.

The gene calls are TRBV10-2 and TRBJ2-5; 11 bases agree with TRBD1. The CDR3 is made up of 15 amino acids. Germline V CDR1 and CDR2: WSHSY, SAAADI. Germline trimming cut 6 bases from V and 5 bases from J; bases unmatched to any gene: 8. This CDR3 reads CASRWGQGVRETQYF. The CDR3 region has the DNA TGCGCCAGCAGATGGGGACAGGGGGTACGGGAGACCCAGTACTTC.

The rearrangement uses TRBV12-3 or TRBV12-4 and TRBJ1-5, with a tentative D call TRBD1 (5 bases). The CDR3 sequence is 13 residues long. Trimming removed 5 bases at V and 4 bases at J, with 9 bases between. CDR3 amino acids: CASSPGTNQPQHF. The CDR3 DNA reads as TGTGCCAGCAGTCCCGGGACTAATCAGCCCCAGCATTTT.

J is TRBJ1-1 and V is TRBV12-3 or TRBV12-4; no clear D. The CDR3 loop spans 12 amino acids. The V gene lost 6 bases and the J gene lost 0 bases, with 5 bases spanning the gap. DNA for the CDR3: TGTGCCAGCAGCTCAGTGAACACTGAAGCTTTCTTT. It translates to CASSSVNTEAFF.

The chain joins TRBV18 to TRBJ2-7, with D perhaps TRBD1 (6 bases). CDR1 KGHSH and CDR2 LQKENI come from the germline V gene. Trimming took 3 bases from V and 5 from J, leaving 20 bases between them. This CDR3 contains 16 residues. Here the CDR3 reads CASSPDTGTKFHEQYV. The CDR3 coding sequence is TGTGCCAGCTCACCTGACACCGGGACAAAATTCCACGAGCAGTACGTC.

This chain joins TRBV28 and TRBJ1-1; 7 positions agree with TRBD1. With 5 bases clipped from V and 8 bases from J, the junction kept 5 bases outside the gene matches. The CDR3 is 12 amino acids. CDR1 is MDHEN, CDR2 SYDVKM, per germline. The CDR3 loop reads CASSNYRGEAFF. The CDR3 DNA sequence: TGTGCCAGCAGTAACTACAGGGGCGAAGCTTTCTTT.

The chain links TRBV28 to TRBJ2-3; TRBD1 matches at 8 bases. With V trimmed by 5 bases and J by 0 bases, 10 bases remained unmatched. Germline-derived CDR1 and CDR2 are MDHEN and SYDVKM. The CDR3 sequence is 17 residues long. Written as DNA, the CDR3 is TGTGCCAGCAGTCTAGACCAGACAGGGGCCAGCACAGATACGCAGTATTTT. This encodes CASSLDQTGASTDTQYF. Combining the CDR3 with reference TRBV28 and TRBJ2-3 gives the whole variable domain DVKVTQSSRYLVKRTGEKVFLECVQDMDHENMFWYRQDPGLGLRLIYFSYDVKMKEKGDIPEGYSVSREKKERFSLILESASTNQTSMYLCASSLDQTGASTDTQYFGPGTRLTVL.